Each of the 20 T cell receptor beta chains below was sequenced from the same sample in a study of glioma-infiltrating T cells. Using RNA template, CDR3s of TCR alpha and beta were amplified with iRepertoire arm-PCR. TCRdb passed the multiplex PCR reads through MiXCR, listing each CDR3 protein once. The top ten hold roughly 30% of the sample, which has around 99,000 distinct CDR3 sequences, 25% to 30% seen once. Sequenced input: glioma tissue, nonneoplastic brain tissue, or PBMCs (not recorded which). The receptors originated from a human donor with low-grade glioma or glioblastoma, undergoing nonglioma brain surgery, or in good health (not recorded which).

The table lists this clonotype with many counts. CDR3 DNA sequence: TGTGCCAGCAGTGCCCGCCGCCGGACTAGATTCTCCGAGCAGTACTTC. Its protein product is CASSARRRTRFSEQYF. The chain has TRBV27 and TRBJ2-7; TRBD2 agrees at 7 bases. The CDR3 covers 16 residues. Germline V gene sequence: CDR1 MNHEY, CDR2 SMNVEV (reference sequence). The V gene end was trimmed by 5 bases and the J gene end by 6 bases; junction bases not matched to a gene: 16.

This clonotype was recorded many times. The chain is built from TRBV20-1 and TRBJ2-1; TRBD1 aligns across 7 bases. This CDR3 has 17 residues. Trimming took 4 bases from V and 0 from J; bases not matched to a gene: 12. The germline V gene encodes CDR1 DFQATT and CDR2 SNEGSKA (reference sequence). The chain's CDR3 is CSAKGTEPKSSYNEQFF. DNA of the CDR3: TGCAGTGCTAAGGGGACAGAGCCTAAAAGCTCCTACAATGAGCAGTTCTTC.

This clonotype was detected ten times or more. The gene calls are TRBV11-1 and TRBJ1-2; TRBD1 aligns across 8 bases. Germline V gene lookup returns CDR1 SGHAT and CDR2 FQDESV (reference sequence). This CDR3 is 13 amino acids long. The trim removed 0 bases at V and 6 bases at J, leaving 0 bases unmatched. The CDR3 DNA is TGTGCCAGCAGCTTAGCGACAGGGGATGGCTACACCTTC. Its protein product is CASSLATGDGYTF.

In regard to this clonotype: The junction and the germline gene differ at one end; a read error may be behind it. CDR3 sequence reads: CSARGWGGGYNEQFF. The CDR3 DNA sequence: TGCAGTGCGAGAGGGTGGGGAGGAGGTTACAATGAGCAGTTCTTC. The chain carries TRBV20-1 and TRBJ2-1; a weak D match, TRBD2 (6 bases). CDR1 and CDR2 from the germline V gene are DFQATT and SNEGSKA (reference sequence). CDR3 size: 15 residues.

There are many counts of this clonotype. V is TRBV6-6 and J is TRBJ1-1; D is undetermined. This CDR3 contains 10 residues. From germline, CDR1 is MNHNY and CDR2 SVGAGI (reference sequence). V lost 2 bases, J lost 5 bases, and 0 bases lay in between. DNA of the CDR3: TGTGCCAGCAGTTACACTGAAGCTTTCTTT. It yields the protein CASSYTEAFF.

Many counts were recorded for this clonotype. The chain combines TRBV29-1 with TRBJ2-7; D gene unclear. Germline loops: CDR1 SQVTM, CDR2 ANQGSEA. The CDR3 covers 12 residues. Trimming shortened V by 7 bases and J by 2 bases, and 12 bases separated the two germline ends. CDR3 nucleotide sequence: TGCAGCGCGCGGACCGCAACCTACGAGCAGTACTTC. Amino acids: CSARTATYEQYF.

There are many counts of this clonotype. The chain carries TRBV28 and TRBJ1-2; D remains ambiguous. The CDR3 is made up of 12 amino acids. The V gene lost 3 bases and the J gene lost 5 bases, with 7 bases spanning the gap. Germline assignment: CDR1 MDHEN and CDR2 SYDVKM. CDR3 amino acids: CASSFQGYGYTF. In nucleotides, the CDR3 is TGTGCCAGCAGTTTTCAAGGGTATGGCTACACCTTC.

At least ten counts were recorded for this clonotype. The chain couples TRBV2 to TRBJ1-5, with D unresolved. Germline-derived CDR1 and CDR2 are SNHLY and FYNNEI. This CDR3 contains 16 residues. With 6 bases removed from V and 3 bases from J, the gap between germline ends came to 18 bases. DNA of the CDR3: TGTGCCAGCAGGAGGGCAATAGCGGATTTCAATCAGCCCCAGCATTTT. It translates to CASRRAIADFNQPQHF.

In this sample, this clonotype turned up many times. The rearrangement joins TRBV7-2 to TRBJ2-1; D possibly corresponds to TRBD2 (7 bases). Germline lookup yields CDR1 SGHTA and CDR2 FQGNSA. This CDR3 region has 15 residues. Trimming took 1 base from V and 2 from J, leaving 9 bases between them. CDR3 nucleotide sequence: TGTGCCAGCAGCTTAGGGGGGGGGCCCTACAATGAGCAGTTCTTC. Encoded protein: CASSLGGGPYNEQFF.

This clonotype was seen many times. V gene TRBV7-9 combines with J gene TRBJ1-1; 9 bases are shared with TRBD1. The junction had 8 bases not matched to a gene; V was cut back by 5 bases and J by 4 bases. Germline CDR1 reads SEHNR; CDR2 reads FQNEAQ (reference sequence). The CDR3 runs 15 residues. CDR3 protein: CASSTQGALGTEAFF. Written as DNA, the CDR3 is TGTGCCAGCAGCACACAGGGGGCGCTGGGCACTGAAGCTTTCTTT.

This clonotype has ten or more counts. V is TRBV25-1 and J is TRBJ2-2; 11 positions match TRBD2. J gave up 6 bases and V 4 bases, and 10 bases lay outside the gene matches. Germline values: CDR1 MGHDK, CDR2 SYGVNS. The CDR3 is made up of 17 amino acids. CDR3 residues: CASSGVTSGSRAGELFF. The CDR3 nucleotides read TGTGCCAGCAGTGGGGTTACTAGCGGGAGTAGAGCCGGGGAGCTGTTTTTT.

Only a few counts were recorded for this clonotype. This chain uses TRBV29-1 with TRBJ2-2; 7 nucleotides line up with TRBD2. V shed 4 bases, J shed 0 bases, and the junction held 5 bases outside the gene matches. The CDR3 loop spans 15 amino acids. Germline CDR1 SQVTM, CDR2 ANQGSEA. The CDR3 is CSVGEGRSNTGELFF. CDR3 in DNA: TGCAGCGTTGGGGAGGGGCGCTCGAACACCGGGGAGCTGTTTTTT.

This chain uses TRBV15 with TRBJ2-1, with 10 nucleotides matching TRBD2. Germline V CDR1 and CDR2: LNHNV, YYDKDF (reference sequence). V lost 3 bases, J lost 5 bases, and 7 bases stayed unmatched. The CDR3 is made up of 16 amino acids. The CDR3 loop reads CATSSYVGLADNEQFF. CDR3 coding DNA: TGTGCCACCAGCAGTTACGTTGGACTAGCGGACAATGAGCAGTTCTTC.

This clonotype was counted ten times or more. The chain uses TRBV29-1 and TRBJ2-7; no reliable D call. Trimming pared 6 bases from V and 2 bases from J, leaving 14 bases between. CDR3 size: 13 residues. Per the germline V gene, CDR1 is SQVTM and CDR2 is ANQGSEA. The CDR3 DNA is TGCAGCGTAAGACCTGGATCAACCTACGAGCAGTACTTC. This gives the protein CSVRPGSTYEQYF.

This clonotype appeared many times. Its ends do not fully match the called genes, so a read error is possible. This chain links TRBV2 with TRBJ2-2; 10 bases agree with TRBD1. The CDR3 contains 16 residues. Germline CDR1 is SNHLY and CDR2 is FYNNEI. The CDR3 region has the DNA TGTGCCAGCAGTCCTCCCGGGACAGGGGTGACCGGGAAGCTGTTTTTT. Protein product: CASSPPGTGVTGKLFF.

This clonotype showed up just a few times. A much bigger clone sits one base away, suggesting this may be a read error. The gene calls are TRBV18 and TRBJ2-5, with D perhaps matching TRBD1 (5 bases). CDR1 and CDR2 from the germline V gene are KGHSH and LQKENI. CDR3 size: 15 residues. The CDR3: CASTFYRQTQEIQYF. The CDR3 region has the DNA TGTGCCAGCACCTTTTATCGACAGACCCAAGAGATCCAGTACTTC.

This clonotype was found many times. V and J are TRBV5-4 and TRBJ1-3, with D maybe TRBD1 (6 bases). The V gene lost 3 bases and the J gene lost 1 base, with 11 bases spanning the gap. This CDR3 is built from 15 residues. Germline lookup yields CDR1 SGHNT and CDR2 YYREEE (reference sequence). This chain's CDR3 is CASSSRTASGNTIYF. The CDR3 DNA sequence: TGTGCCAGCAGCTCTCGGACAGCTTCTGGAAACACCATATATTTT.

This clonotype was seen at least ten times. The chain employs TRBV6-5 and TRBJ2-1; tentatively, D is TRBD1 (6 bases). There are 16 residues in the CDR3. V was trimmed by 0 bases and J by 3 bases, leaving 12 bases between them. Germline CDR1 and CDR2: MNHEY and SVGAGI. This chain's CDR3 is CASSYSTGRGYNEQFF. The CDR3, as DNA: TGTGCCAGCAGTTACTCTACAGGCAGGGGCTACAATGAGCAGTTCTTC.

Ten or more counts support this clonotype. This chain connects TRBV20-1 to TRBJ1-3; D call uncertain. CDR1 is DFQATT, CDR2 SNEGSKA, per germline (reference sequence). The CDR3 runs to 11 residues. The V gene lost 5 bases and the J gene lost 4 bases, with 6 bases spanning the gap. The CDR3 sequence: CSALWGNTIYF. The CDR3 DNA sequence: TGCAGTGCTCTCTGGGGAAACACCATATATTTT.

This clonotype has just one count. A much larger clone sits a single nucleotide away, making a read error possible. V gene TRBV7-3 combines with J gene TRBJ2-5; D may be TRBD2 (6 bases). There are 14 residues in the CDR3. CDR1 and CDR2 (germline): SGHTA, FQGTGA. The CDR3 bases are TGTACCAGCAGCTTCACGGGGGTTGGAGAGACCCAGTACTTC. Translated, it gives CTSSFTGVGETQYF. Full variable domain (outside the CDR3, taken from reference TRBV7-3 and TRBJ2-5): GAGVSQTPSNKVTEKGKYVELRCDPISGHTALYWYRQSLGQGPEFLIYFQGTGAADDSGLPNDRFFAVRPEGSVSTLKIQRTERGDSAVYLCTSSFTGVGETQYFGPGTRLLVL.